These 21 T cell receptor beta chains share one sample of origin, sequenced in a study of early T cells in non-severe SARS-CoV-2 infection. Each CDR3 protein gets one entry after TCRdb re-called the 5' RACE reads with MiXCR. The sample shows tens of thousands of distinct CDR3 sequences, almost 7.5% of them seen only once. The sequenced material came from whole blood. Receptors were obtained from an adult who was a healthcare worker with PCR-confirmed SARS-CoV-2 infection or an uninfected control (not recorded which).

This clonotype was picked up many times. For the CDR3, the DNA is TGTGCCAGCAGTGAGGAGGGACATCGTAATTCACCCCTCCACTTT. It translates to CASSEEGHRNSPLHF. This chain uses TRBV2 with TRBJ1-6; D possibly corresponds to TRBD1 (6 bases). This CDR3 is built from 15 residues. The germline gives CDR1 SNHLY, CDR2 FYNNEI. Trimming stripped 3 bases from V and 6 bases from J, with 12 bases between.

The V and J genes are TRBV19 and TRBJ1-2, with TRBD1 matching over 9 bases. The CDR3 has 15 residues. The germline V gene encodes CDR1 LNHDA and CDR2 SQIVND (reference sequence). With 4 bases clipped from V and 5 bases from J, the junction kept 8 bases outside the gene matches. The CDR3 loop is CASSTRTGDPYGYTF. DNA for the CDR3: TGTGCCAGTAGTACTCGGACAGGGGACCCTTATGGCTACACCTTC.

This clonotype was observed at least ten times. CDR3 amino acids: CSAIRGPSTDTQYF. CDR3 in DNA: TGCAGTGCCATCAGGGGACCTAGCACAGATACGCAGTATTTT. The chain is built from TRBV20-1 and TRBJ2-3; D is possibly TRBD1 (6 bases). The CDR3 consists of 14 residues. Looked up from germline, CDR1 is DFQATT and CDR2 is SNEGSKA (reference sequence). V dropped 6 bases and J dropped 0 bases, with 13 bases sitting between them.

The V and J genes are TRBV24-1 and TRBJ2-7; the D gene is possibly TRBD1 (5 bases). V dropped 6 bases and J dropped 3 bases, with 11 bases sitting between them. The CDR3 consists of 13 residues. Germline-derived CDR1 and CDR2 are KGHDR and SFDVKD. The CDR3 nucleotides read TGTGCCACCAGTTATGGGGCACTCTACGAGCAGTACTTC. Translation: CATSYGALYEQYF.

This clonotype has only a few counts. CDR3 loop: CSARDILNTEAFF. For the CDR3, the DNA is TGCAGTGCTAGGGATATTCTGAACACTGAAGCTTTCTTT. The chain is built from TRBV20-1 and TRBJ1-1; D is undetermined. CDR1 is DFQATT and CDR2 is SNEGSKA in the germline V gene (reference sequence). The CDR3 runs 13 residues. Trimming pared 3 bases from V and 0 bases from J, leaving 8 bases between.

This clonotype was seen repeatedly, ten times or more. This chain uses TRBV11-1 with TRBJ1-2; D remains unclear. CDR1 and CDR2 (germline): SGHAT, FQDESV (reference sequence). This CDR3 spans 13 amino acids. The germline V and J ends were trimmed by 5 bases and 8 bases, with 15 bases remaining between them. For the CDR3, the DNA is TGTGCCAGCAGCCCTGGACGGGATCGAGGCTACACCTTC. Protein product: CASSPGRDRGYTF.

This clonotype occurred a few times. V is TRBV7-8 and J is TRBJ1-5; D not certain. Germline V gives CDR1 SGHVS, CDR2 FQNEAQ. V was shortened by 2 bases and J by 4 bases, with 12 bases between the two germline ends. The CDR3 contains 15 residues. CDR3 residues: CASSLMTLSNQPQHF. CDR3 DNA sequence: TGTGCCAGCAGCTTAATGACCTTATCGAATCAGCCCCAGCATTTT.

This clonotype has at least ten counts. CDR3 loop: CASSLVGTGGTEAFF. CDR3 DNA sequence: TGTGCCAGCAGCTTAGTCGGGACAGGGGGGACTGAAGCTTTCTTT. The rearrangement links TRBV7-2 to TRBJ1-1; 11 nucleotides agree with TRBD1. Germline CDR1 is SGHTA and CDR2 is FQGNSA. V lost 1 base and J lost 5; bases outside the gene matches: 3. The CDR3 is 15 amino acids.

At least ten counts were recorded for this clonotype. V usage is TRBV6-2 or TRBV6-3 and J usage is TRBJ2-7; 9 nucleotides line up with TRBD2. After removal of 6 bases from V and 2 bases from J, the junction contained 5 bases not matched to a gene. The germline gives CDR1 MNHEY, CDR2 SVGEGT. The CDR3 covers 14 residues. CDR3 in DNA: TGTGCCAGCAGGTCTAGCGGGGCCACCTACGAGCAGTACTTC. Its translation: CASRSSGATYEQYF.

This clonotype was found a few times. The CDR3: CASSQDTSGGPYEQYF. As DNA, the CDR3 is TGCGCCAGCAGCCAAGATACTAGCGGGGGCCCCTACGAGCAGTACTTC. The V and J genes are TRBV4-1 and TRBJ2-7, with 11 bases identical to TRBD2. The junction had 3 bases not matched to a gene; V was cut back by 0 bases and J by 2 bases. The CDR3 is 16 amino acids. CDR1 and CDR2 from the germline V gene are MGHRA and YSYEKL.

This clonotype has at least ten counts. CDR3 in DNA: TGCGCCAGCAGCCAAGCCCGGACACTACCATACGAGCAGTACTTC. It codes for CASSQARTLPYEQYF. This chain links TRBV4-3 with TRBJ2-7, with D perhaps matching TRBD1 (5 bases). V lost 1 base and J 4 bases, leaving 14 bases between the germline ends. Per germline, CDR1 LGHNA and CDR2 YSLEER. This CDR3 is 15 amino acids long.

This clonotype was counted a few times. This chain links TRBV28 with TRBJ2-3, with unresolved D. V shed 4 bases and J shed 4 bases, with 6 bases lying between them. The CDR3 loop spans 12 amino acids. Germline lookup yields CDR1 MDHEN and CDR2 SYDVKM. CDR3 residues: CASSSVSDTQYF. In DNA form, the CDR3 reads TGTGCCAGCAGTTCGGTTTCAGATACGCAGTATTTT.

The chain recombines TRBV7-2 with TRBJ2-1; maybe TRBD2 (5 bases). V was shortened by 2 bases and J by 10 bases, with 15 bases between the two germline ends. CDR1 and CDR2 (germline): SGHTA, FQGNSA. The CDR3 consists of 14 residues. The CDR3 DNA reads as TGTGCCAGCAGCTTATACGGGAAAGGACGGGAGCAGTTCTTC. Its protein is CASSLYGKGREQFF.

This clonotype was observed a handful of times. The gene calls are TRBV5-6 and TRBJ2-5, with 8 bases aligning to TRBD1. This CDR3 is 13 amino acids long. Germline trimming cut 4 bases from V and 3 bases from J; bases unmatched to any gene: 2. Germline V CDR1 and CDR2: SGHDT, YYEEEE. This chain's CDR3 is CASSQGAEETQYF. CDR3 nucleotides: TGTGCCAGCAGCCAGGGGGCAGAAGAGACCCAGTACTTC. Complete variable domain (other parts from reference TRBV5-6 and TRBJ2-5): DAGVTQSPTHLIKTRGQQVTLRCSPKSGHDTVSWYQQALGQGPQFIFQYYEEEERQRGNFPDRFSGHQFPNYSSELNVNALLLGDSALYLCASSQGAEETQYFGPGTRLLVL.

The sample holds a few counts of this clonotype. The J gene is TRBJ2-5, the V gene TRBV5-4, with unresolved D. Trimming removed 5 bases at V and 1 base at J, with 12 bases between. This CDR3 spans 14 amino acids. CDR1 and CDR2 (germline): SGHNT, YYREEE (reference sequence). The CDR3 loop is CASSRAIGQETQYF. CDR3 in DNA: TGTGCCAGCAGTCGAGCGATTGGCCAAGAGACCCAGTACTTC.

The chain is built from TRBV29-1 and TRBJ2-5; D may match TRBD1 or TRBD2 (6 bases each). Germline CDR1 and CDR2: SQVTM and ANQGSEA. The CDR3 is 12 amino acids. V gave up 3 bases and J gave up 5 bases, with 10 bases separating them. The CDR3 here is CSVEGGAETQYF. In DNA, the CDR3 is TGCAGCGTTGAGGGGGGCGCGGAGACCCAGTACTTC.

This clonotype was detected many times. J is TRBJ2-7 and V is TRBV12-3 or TRBV12-4; 11 bases are shared with TRBD1. V shed 3 bases, J shed 4 bases, and the junction held 5 bases outside the gene matches. The CDR3 sequence is 15 residues long. CDR3 DNA sequence: TGTGCCAGCAGTTTTCCGGGACAGGGGGTTTACGAGCAGTACTTC. Translated, it gives CASSFPGQGVYEQYF.

This clonotype was picked up many times. The rearrangement uses TRBV20-1 and TRBJ1-1; D call uncertain. The CDR3 totals 13 residues. V lost 0 bases and J 2 bases, leaving 7 bases between the germline ends. Per germline, CDR1 DFQATT and CDR2 SNEGSKA (reference sequence). The CDR3 sequence: CSARDGRNTEAFF. The CDR3 nucleotides are TGCAGTGCTAGAGATGGGAGAAACACTGAAGCTTTCTTT.

This chain links TRBV28 with TRBJ2-7; D remains ambiguous. The germline gives CDR1 MDHEN, CDR2 SYDVKM. The CDR3 spans 13 residues. V lost 6 bases, J lost 4 bases, and 13 bases lay in between. This CDR3 is CASSQRLTYEQYF. The CDR3 DNA reads TGTGCCAGCAGCCAAAGGTTAACTTACGAGCAGTACTTC.

The sample holds many counts of this clonotype. The V call is TRBV7-2, the J call TRBJ2-4; the match to TRBD2 covers 15 bases. The CDR3 loop spans 16 amino acids. From germline, CDR1 is SGHTA and CDR2 FQGNSA. The trim removed 9 bases at V and 2 bases at J, leaving 5 bases unmatched. The CDR3 region is CASRTSGGVTKNIQYF. The CDR3 coding sequence is TGTGCCAGTCGGACTAGCGGGGGGGTTACCAAAAACATTCAGTACTTC.

This chain links TRBV20-1 with TRBJ1-1; TRBD1 matches 7 bases. This CDR3 has 13 residues. Germline loops: CDR1 DFQATT, CDR2 SNEGSKA (reference sequence). The J segment lost 3 bases and the V segment lost 6 bases, leaving 7 bases of the junction unmatched. The CDR3 sequence is CSAGDRVYTEAFF. CDR3 nucleotide sequence: TGCAGTGCCGGTGACAGGGTATACACTGAAGCTTTCTTT.